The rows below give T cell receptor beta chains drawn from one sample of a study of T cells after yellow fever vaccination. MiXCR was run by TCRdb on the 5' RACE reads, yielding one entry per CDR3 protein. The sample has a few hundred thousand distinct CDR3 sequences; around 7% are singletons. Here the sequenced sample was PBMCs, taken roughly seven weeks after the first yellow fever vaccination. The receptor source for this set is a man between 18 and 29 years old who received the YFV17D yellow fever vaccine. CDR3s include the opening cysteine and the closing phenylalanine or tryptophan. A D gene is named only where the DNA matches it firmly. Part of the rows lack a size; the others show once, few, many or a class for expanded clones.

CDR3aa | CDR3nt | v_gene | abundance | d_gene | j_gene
CASQVIGGPSYNEQFF | TGTGCCAGTCAAGTAATCGGGGGGCCCTCCTACAATGAGCAGTTCTTC | TRBV19 | few | - | TRBJ2-1
CASSPGPLRETQYF | TGCGCCAGCAGCCCGGGTCCTCTGCGGGAGACCCAGTACTTC | TRBV5-1 | few | - | TRBJ2-5
CASSLVGQLGNTIYF | TGTGCCAGCAGCTTAGTGGGCCAGCTTGGAAACACCATATATTTT | TRBV7-9 | few | - | TRBJ1-3
CASSLRGIEDTQYF | TGTGCCAGCAGCTTACGGGGTATAGAAGATACGCAGTATTTT | TRBV7-6 | - | - | TRBJ2-3
CASSFVGTGKDTQYF | TGTGCCAGCAGTTTCGTCGGGACAGGGAAAGATACGCAGTATTTT | TRBV12-3/TRBV12-4 | few | TRBD1 | TRBJ2-3
CASSLQGRGGYNEQFF | TGCGCCAGCAGCTTGCAGGGGCGGGGGGGCTACAATGAGCAGTTCTTC | TRBV5-1 | - | TRBD2 | TRBJ2-1
CASSQAPVTGSSYNEQFF | TGTGCCAGCAGCCAAGCCCCCGTAACGGGGAGCTCCTACAATGAGCAGTTCTTC | TRBV4-2 | few | - | TRBJ2-1
CASSQMRTDTQYF | TGTGCCAGCAGCCAAATGAGGACAGATACGCAGTATTTT | TRBV14 | - | - | TRBJ2-3
CASSQDLLHQFF | TGTGCCAGCAGCCAAGATCTACTCCATCAGTTCTTC | TRBV3-1 | - | - | TRBJ2-1
CASSSQLAGTDTQYF | TGTGCCAGCAGCTCACAACTAGCGGGCACAGATACGCAGTATTTT | TRBV7-2 | - | TRBD2 | TRBJ2-3
CASSQEWIGDWFF | TGTGCCAGCAGCCAAGAGTGGATCGGGGATTGGTTCTTC | TRBV3-1 | few | - | TRBJ2-1
CAWVTGAIGYTF | TGTGCCTGGGTGACAGGGGCAATCGGCTACACCTTC | TRBV30 | - | TRBD1 | TRBJ1-2
CASSIAGTDFYSNQPQHF | TGTGCCAGTAGTATAGCAGGGACAGACTTTTATAGCAATCAGCCCCAGCATTTT | TRBV19 | few | TRBD1 | TRBJ1-5
CASSPEGAMGANVLTF | TGTGCCAGCAGTCCGGAGGGGGCGATGGGGGCCAACGTCCTGACTTTC | TRBV6-1 | - | - | TRBJ2-6
CASGQGAGGYTF | TGCGCCAGCGGGCAGGGGGCGGGTGGCTACACCTTC | TRBV4-3 | few | TRBD1 | TRBJ1-2
CATSARRGGSGRSYNEQFF | TGTGCCACCAGTGCTCGTCGTGGGGGTAGCGGGCGATCCTACAATGAGCAGTTCTTC | TRBV24-1 | few | TRBD2 | TRBJ2-1
CASSLARGAGSYNEQFF | TGTGCCAGCAGCTTAGCGCGCGGGGCAGGGTCCTACAATGAGCAGTTCTTC | TRBV7-2 | few | - | TRBJ2-1
CSAGQGFDEQYF | TGCAGCGCGGGACAGGGCTTTGACGAGCAGTACTTC | TRBV29-1 | few | TRBD1 | TRBJ2-7
CASSLVLSDDTQYF | TGTGCCAGCAGTTTAGTCCTAAGCGATGATACGCAGTATTTT | TRBV27 | few | - | TRBJ2-3
CSAFVSSGANVLTF | TGCAGTGCTTTTGTAAGCTCTGGGGCCAACGTCCTGACTTTC | TRBV20-1 | - | - | TRBJ2-6
CASRDRGLFNEQFF | TGTGCCAGTCGGGACAGGGGCCTGTTTAATGAGCAGTTCTTC | TRBV25-1 | few | TRBD1 | TRBJ2-1
CATSSRQGRNTEAFF | TGTGCCACCAGCAGCAGACAGGGCAGGAACACTGAAGCTTTCTTT | TRBV15 | few | TRBD1 | TRBJ1-1
CASRLTGETIYF | TGTGCCAGCAGATTAACCGGGGAAACCATATATTTT | TRBV7-9 | few | - | TRBJ1-3
CASSLALAGVYNEQFF | TGTGCCAGCAGCTTAGCACTAGCGGGGGTATACAATGAGCAGTTCTTC | TRBV7-9 | many | TRBD2 | TRBJ2-1
CAVSSGGSNEQFF | TGTGCCGTTTCTAGCGGGGGGAGCAATGAGCAGTTCTTC | TRBV10-3 | few | TRBD2 | TRBJ2-1
CASSSRGPSSTDTQYF | TGTGCCAGCAGCTCCAGGGGACCGAGTAGCACAGATACGCAGTATTTT | TRBV7-2 | few | - | TRBJ2-3
CASSPREPYEQYF | TGTGCCAGCAGCCCGCGGGAGCCTTACGAGCAGTACTTC | TRBV3-1 | few | TRBD2 | TRBJ2-7
CASSGTRRETQYF | TGTGCCAGCAGTGGGACTAGAAGGGAGACCCAGTACTTC | TRBV6-2/TRBV6-3 | - | TRBD2 | TRBJ2-5